These 6 T cell receptor beta chains were sequenced from one sample in a study of glioma-infiltrating T cells after dendritic cell vaccination. Sequenced by immunoSEQ multiplex PCR; TCRdb stores in-frame clones only, minus some. The data contain tens of thousands of clones, roughly 84% of them singletons. The time point was: after dendritic cell vaccination, including at tumor progression/relapse. The sample consisted of blood, taken after dendritic cell vaccination. The receptors derive from a human donor with glioblastoma.

V is TRBV7-9 and J is TRBJ2-3; TRBD1 agrees at 10 bases. This CDR3 has 15 amino acids. The junction had 8 bases not matched to a gene; V was cut back by 5 bases and J by 6 bases. Per germline, CDR1 SEHNR and CDR2 FQNEAQ (reference sequence). CDR3 amino acids: CASSPPGQGTDTQYF. For the CDR3, the DNA is TGTGCCAGCAGCCCACCGGGACAGGGGACGGATACGCAGTATTTT.

This rearrangement joins TRBV29-1 to TRBJ2-1; D gene uncertain. Germline CDR1 reads SQVTM; CDR2 reads ANQGSEA. The CDR3 runs 10 residues. V gave up 7 bases and J gave up 8 bases, with 9 bases separating them. The CDR3 sequence is CSATAHEQFF. The CDR3 nucleotides are TGCAGCGCTACTGCACATGAGCAGTTCTTC.

In DNA form, the CDR3 reads TGTGCCAGCAGCTCAACAGGGGACGGCTCTGGCTACACCTTC. This codes for CASSSTGDGSGYTF. The chain combines TRBV28 with TRBJ1-2; 7 bases fit TRBD1. CDR1 MDHEN and CDR2 SYDVKM come from the germline V gene. The CDR3 totals 14 residues. Trimming removed 6 bases from V and 7 bases from J; junction bases left unmatched: 11.

The V call is TRBV30, the J call TRBJ1-5; tentatively, D is TRBD1 (6 bases). Trimming took 2 bases from V and 3 from J, leaving 8 bases between them. The CDR3 has 13 amino acids. Germline loops: CDR1 GTSNPN, CDR2 SVGIG (reference sequence). Written as DNA, the CDR3 is TGTGCCTGGAGTCACAGGGCCAATCAGCCCCAGCATTTT. Residues: CAWSHRANQPQHF.

CDR3 protein: CAISVAPPGQVSYEQYF. In nucleotides, the CDR3 is TGTGCCATCAGTGTCGCCCCCCCGGGACAGGTTTCCTACGAGCAGTACTTC. V and J are TRBV10-3 and TRBJ2-7, with TRBD1 matching 8 bases. In germline, CDR1 is ENHRY, CDR2 SYGVKD. V was pared by 4 bases and J by 1 base, with 12 bases of the junction left unmatched. The CDR3 runs 17 residues.

The chain couples TRBV11-2 to TRBJ2-7; TRBD2 might be the D (7 bases). Germline V gene sequence: CDR1 SGHAT, CDR2 FQNNGV. CDR3 length: 17 residues. The ends were cut back, 0 bases at V and 4 bases at J, with 19 bases in the middle. The CDR3 DNA sequence: TGTGCCAGCAGCTTAGAGTGGGGGCGGGGGCCTACATACGAGCAGTACTTC. It specifies CASSLEWGRGPTYEQYF.